This TCR beta chain was sequenced during a study of blood T cell repertoires in COVID-19. Across the whole study: From the United States, Italy and Spain came samples of acute and convalescent COVID-19. In each case, the material was cDNA or gDNA derived from T cells, B-cell-depleted T cells, or PBMCs.

The germline gives CDR1 SGHTA, CDR2 FQGNSA. This CDR3 contains 15 residues. Between the trimmed V and J ends, which lost 1 base and 2 bases, there was a span of 11 bases. In the authors' methods: Quantification of nucleated cells was approximated via reference gene primer amplification. This table comes from immunoSEQ multiplex PCR, and its TCRdb copy is limited to in-frame clones, with some not included. For V, J and clone size, that table is used; D and trimming come from the DNA. The table records some 66,000 clones, roughly nine tenths of them present only once. This TCR derives from a human donor in a cohort sampled during active COVID-19. The chain has TRBV7-2 and TRBJ1-2; D uncertain. Sequences were obtained from peripheral blood. The CDR3 is CASSLGGGGNYGYTF. As DNA, the CDR3 is TGTGCCAGCAGCTTAGGGGGAGGCGGAAACTATGGCTACACCTTC.